Sequencing of this T cell receptor beta chain was carried out in a study of HIV-infected children after antiretroviral therapy interruption. Findings and caveats of the study: By the end of treatment interruption, naive CD4+ clonality (Gini) increased.

The germline CDR1 and CDR2 sequences are MNHNS and SASEGT. This CDR3 spans 19 amino acids. V gave up 4 bases and J gave up 4 bases, with 29 bases separating them. The TCR library was built from RNA with a 3' RACE protocol and unique molecular identifiers. MiXCR, run by TCRdb on the 3' RACE reads, gives a single entry per CDR3 protein. The sample consists of some 38,000 distinct CDR3 sequences, 5% to 8% of them appearing once. Treatment of the sample: PENTA 11 planned treatment interruption arm or continuous ART arm. Participants had taken at least three-drug ART for at least 24 weeks. This clonotype was counted ten times or more. Its specificity is not known.

This chain connects TRBV6-1 to TRBJ2-7; D may match TRBD1 or TRBD2 (8 bases each). Sequencing was performed on CD45RA+ CD4+ T cells from PBMCs, pooled from several time points, taken from a donor given antiretroviral therapy, either interrupted or continuous. Subset specified: naive CD4+ CD45RA+ CD45RO- T cells. The TCR was taken from a pool of human donors with HIV. CDR3 in DNA: TGTGCCAGCAGTGCCGACAGGGGTCGGTCGAGCGGGAGCTGGTACGAGCAGTACTTC. This sequence encodes CASSADRGRSSGSWYEQYF.